Listed below are T cell receptor beta chains from one sample, sequenced in a study of T cells in narcolepsy. Libraries were prepared by immunoSEQ multiplex PCR; TCRdb keeps only in-frame clonotypes and omits some of them. The sample contains fewer than 30,000 clones, more than 80% of which appear only once. The sequencing input was CD45RA- memory CD4+ T cells from PBMCs. These receptors were obtained from a human donor with narcolepsy. CDR3s include the opening cysteine and the closing phenylalanine or tryptophan. D genes are given only for firm matches. Size values are once, few and many counts, or a class for expanded clones, and some rows have none.

cdr3_length j_call d_call v_call clone_size cdr3_nt cdr3_aa
15 TRBJ1-4 - TRBV9 - TGTGCCAGCAGCGTAGAATCGGGAGGTAATGAAAAACTGTTTTTT CASSVESGGNEKLFF
15 TRBJ2-2 TRBD1 TRBV2 - TGTGCCAGCAGTGCCGGGACAGGGGGACCCGGGGAGCTGTTTTTT CASSAGTGGPGELFF
11 TRBJ2-7 - TRBV28 - TGTGCCAGCAGTTCCACCTACGAGCAGTACTTC CASSSTYEQYF
11 TRBJ2-5 - TRBV2 - TGTGCCAGCAGGAGGGGGGGGACCCAGTACTTC CASRRGGTQYF
15 TRBJ1-1 - TRBV5-4 - TGTGCCAGCAGCTTGGATTCGGTCGGGAACACTGAAGCTTTCTTT CASSLDSVGNTEAFF
15 TRBJ2-2 TRBD2 TRBV5-4 once TGTGCCAGCCTCGAGGCGGGAGGAGGGACCGGGGAGCTGTTTTTT CASLEAGGGTGELFF
15 TRBJ1-5 - TRBV7-9 - TGTGCCAGCAGCTTTGATGGGAGTAGCAATCAGCCCCAGCATTTT CASSFDGSSNQPQHF
14 TRBJ2-1 - TRBV9 once TGTGCCAGCAGCCCCCGCCCGAAAGGGGATGAGCAGTTCTTC CASSPRPKGDEQFF
15 TRBJ1-1 - TRBV7-6 - TGTGCCAGCAGCTTCCTCCCGGGACAGAACACTGAAGCTTTCTTT CASSFLPGQNTEAFF
17 TRBJ2-7 TRBD2 TRBV27 few TGTGCCAGCCGCCCACGATGGACTAGCGGGAGTTCCTACGAGCAGTACTTC CASRPRWTSGSSYEQYF
11 TRBJ2-7 - TRBV10-3 - TGTGCCATCGCGGGGACGGGAGAGCAGTACTTC CAIAGTGEQYF
13 TRBJ2-5 - TRBV2 - TGTGCCAGCAGTGGGGGAGGTGGGGAGACCCAGTACTTC CASSGGGGETQYF
13 TRBJ2-3 - TRBV6-6 - TGTGCCAGCAGTAACTGGGACTCCCGGGGGCAGTATTTT CASSNWDSRGQYF
12 TRBJ2-7 - TRBV29-1 - TGCAGCGTGACTAGTTCTTCCTACGGGCAGTACTTC CSVTSSSYGQYF
16 TRBJ1-5 - TRBV15 - TGTGCCACCAGCAGAAGCCCGGGACAAGGGGGGGTGGCCCAGCATTTT CATSRSPGQGGVAQHF
15 TRBJ2-2 - TRBV7-2 once TGTGCCAGCAGCCGTCGGGGGAGTGGATCCGGGGAGCTGTTTTTT CASSRRGSGSGELFF
14 TRBJ2-5 TRBD2 TRBV11-1 - TGTGCCAGCAGTTTCAGCGGGAATAGAGAGACCCAGTACTTC CASSFSGNRETQYF
14 TRBJ2-5 TRBD2 TRBV5-6 - TGTGCCGGGCAGACTAGCGGGAGGTCCGAGACCCAGTACTTC CAGQTSGRSETQYF
12 TRBJ2-7 - TRBV5-4 - TGTGCCAGCAGCACGAACAACTACGAGCAGTACTTC CASSTNNYEQYF